This entry concerns a single T cell receptor beta chain. Researchers took RNA transcripts and amplified the TCR beta CDR3 regions from them. HTBI primers were employed in a first-round RT-PCR of the TCR CDR3. TCRdb recomputed calls from the multiplex PCR reads with MiXCR, one row per CDR3 protein. The sample comprises under 350,000 distinct CDR3 sequences, roughly 20% of which are singletons, and roughly 49% rests with the top ten. The data stem from a study of T cells in Graves' hyperthyroidism and ophthalmopathy. Study-level background: The authors collected peripheral blood at initial diagnosis, before any treatment.

The material sequenced was blood. This receptor was taken from a woman aged 50 to 65 with Graves' hyperthyroidism.

CDR3 DNA sequence: TGTGCCAGCAGCTTAGTATGGACTAGGGGCTACAATGAGCAGTTCTTC. Translation gives CASSLVWTRGYNEQFF. V and J are TRBV7-9 and TRBJ2-1; 7 bases are shared with TRBD2. Per the germline V gene, CDR1 is SEHNR and CDR2 is FQNEAQ (reference sequence). The ends lost 1 base at V and 3 bases at J; junction bases unmatched: 6. This CDR3 spans 16 amino acids.